Described below is a single TCR beta chain sequence and its context. No cognate antigen has been identified for it. Base qualities are missing; no much larger clone stands one base away. This entry comes from a study of cytomegalovirus exposure and HLA in healthy donors (dated by TCRdb to between 2016 and 2019). With regard to the full study: According to an earlier analysis of a few hundred of the donors, some 180 million T cells yielded approximately 120 million unique TCR beta sequences and about 280 Gb of sequence data. An early release that covered 500 to 800 HLA-typed donors contained approximately 300 gigabases of sequencing data and tens of millions of unique TCR sequences. The genetic ancestry cluster associated with self-reported Caucasian donors included about four fifths of the roughly 400 genotyped donors. The study aimed to test whether cataloging public T cell receptors could reveal signatures of past pathogen exposure. Using immunosequencing, the study profiled T cell repertoires from about 650 subjects and related those repertoires to cytomegalovirus serostatus. Besides the first cohort of 550 to 750 subjects, a separate validation cohort made up of roughly 120 different subjects was used. High-throughput TCR immunosequencing, statistical association of individual TCRs with disease status, and machine learning were combined to predict cytomegalovirus infection status. A later analysis re-examined previously published TCR beta repertoires from roughly 720 donors and added high-resolution HLA genotyping to investigate patterns of TCR occurrence. Rather than using new phenotypic data, the later analysis identified candidate immune exposures from TCR beta sequences and from how often those sequences occurred across donors. An earlier analysis of approximately 580 of the donors used high-throughput TCR beta sequencing to judge whether each TCR beta V gene segment behaved as functional or pseudogenic. Donor age, sex, ethnicity and CMV serostatus were collected together with the repertoire data. Genome-wide SNP genotypes for about 60% of the roughly 700 donors were used in a later genetic analysis, which treated that subset as a discovery cohort. All discovery cohort repertoires had been generated using a single sequencing platform. Both class I and class II loci were covered by HLA typing, at four-digit resolution. The number of typed donors differed by locus: roughly 620-630 for A, B, C, DRB1 and DQB1; approximately 540 for DQA1; around 580 for DPA1; and around 490 for DPB1. Roughly five DR-DQ haplotypes were handled as single units for association and clustering, since linkage in the cohort was strong. Across approximately 420 genotyped donors of the cohort, an average of about 220,000 unique TCR beta nucleotide sequences per donor were sequenced, and around 19% of those sequences were non-productive.

There are 15 amino acids in the CDR3, from cysteine to phenylalanine inclusive. Only CDR3 DNA remains: 45 bases, in frame from the first base. V sheds 6 bases and J sheds 2 bases, leaving 14 bases between their ends. Per the germline V gene, SGHAT is the CDR1 and FQNNGV is the CDR2. The cohort comprised several hundred healthy bone marrow donors. All cohort members were sampled while nominally healthy, although unrecorded immune exposures were likely present. The donor was CMV seronegative and was included in the group of hundreds of seronegative cohort members. Every donor gave a peripheral blood sample, and the peripheral blood mononuclear cells from that sample were used for TCR beta sequencing. The Qiagen DNeasy Blood Extraction Kit was used to extract genomic DNA from the blood cell samples. The protocol used for the library was the immunoSEQ multiplex PCR assay. A mixture of 60 forward primers for TCR Vbeta segments and 13 reverse primers for TCR Jbeta segments was used in the multiplex PCR. Amplification of the CDR3 region of rearranged TCR beta genes was performed with a multiplex PCR assay on genomic DNA. On the Illumina HiSeq System, the amplified TCR beta libraries were sequenced as 87-base-pair reads. On the study's bioinformatics: Across the roughly 640 repertoires, a later analysis counted some 81 million unique TCR beta chains, some 11 million of which were shared by at least two donors. Raw reads were error-corrected and collapsed into unique sequences with a nearest-neighbor algorithm that merged closely related sequences to remove PCR and sequencing errors. Alignment of CDR3 sequences to IMGT reference sequences was used to assign V, D and J gene segments. For a sequence to be retained, a match of at least six nucleotides was required to both a V gene segment and a J gene segment. Rearrangements were called productive when the CDR3 lacked stop codons and stayed in frame with V and J; all others were non-productive. CDR3 was defined by IMGT convention, running from the second conserved V-encoded cysteine to the conserved J-encoded phenylalanine. The earlier analysis of roughly 590 of the donors excluded any sequence lacking an unambiguous match to a single V gene segment. In an earlier analysis of a few hundred of the donors, V segments were called functional above 56.7% productive rearrangements and were called segregating when the between-donor standard deviation exceeded 5%. A statistical classification framework was built for diagnosing cytomegalovirus status from the catalog of TCR beta chain sequences. A later analysis assigned V and J genes by comparing TCR nucleotide sequences with IMGT/GENE-DB human TR gene sequences. In a later analysis, CDR3 sequences and most-parsimonious VDJ recombination scenarios were assigned using the TCRdist pipeline. A later analysis defined each TCR beta chain by its CDR3 amino acid sequence plus V-gene family, and excluded reads lacking a unique V-gene family. As a way to deal with suspected cross-contamination and a sequencing artifact, a later analysis dropped roughly 600 nucleotide sequences that were highly shared and had low generation probability. A later analysis calculated a clonal expansion index for each public chain from normalized within-repertoire ranks of inferred template counts. In a later analysis, generation probabilities were computed with a VDJ recombination model fitted to out-of-frame rearrangements, and the resulting probabilities were checked against IGoR. In a later analysis, TCR-TCR, TCR-HLA and TCR-CMV co-occurrence was scored with hypergeometric tests, and a repertoire-size bias correction was applied to TCR pairs. A later analysis estimated false discovery rates by permuting HLA or CMV assignments 20 times. In a later analysis, co-occurring TCRs were grouped using DBSCAN, and TCRdist sequence similarity was added for clustering within HLA-allele-positive subsets. Repertoires with fewer than 30,000 or more than 120,000 public chains, plus five repertoires with anomalous nucleotide sharing, were excluded from co-occurrence clustering. Entries here come from immuneACCESS through TCRdb and include only in-frame sequences with V and J called. Some clones fail to appear in such tables; in the studies checked, an unresolved V gene covers under half of the shortfall, and the cause of the remainder is unknown. The DNA gave D and trimming, while V, J and clone size come from that table. For this sample the table gives about 190,000 clones, of which about nine tenths were detected only once. The top ten clonotypes cover 1% to 1.5% of the sample.

Results the study describes overall, beyond this receptor: The cohort was sequenced for TCR beta chains only, and without alpha or paired-chain data the features that could be detected were limited. The classifier was reported to diagnose cytomegalovirus status with high specificity and sensitivity in both the original cohort and the validation cohort. Most TCR sequences were observed very rarely across donors, whereas some public TCRs were present in many individuals. Roughly uniform sequencing depth across donors was assumed in presence/absence analyses, although this assumption may not hold. In a later genetic analysis, fewer N-insertions in productive TCRs were reported among donors in an Asian-associated ancestry cluster than the roughly 700-donor mean. In a later analysis, HLA-associated TCR beta chains were found to be more clonally expanded and to have lower generation probabilities than equally common non-associated chains. A later genetic analysis associated a missense DCLRE1C variant with V-gene and J-gene trimming of TCR beta chains, and an independent cohort replicated the association. A further reported finding was that TCR beta sequences accurately predicted the HLA-A and HLA-B alleles for most subjects in the first cohort. A group of highly shared sequence variants was considered likely to be a technical artifact of the sequencing pipeline. In vitro tests confirmed that three of the cytomegalovirus-associated TCR beta chains recognize cytomegalovirus antigens. Correlated functional status among segregating V segments might reflect linkage disequilibrium, but an unknown experimental factor could not be ruled out. Because counts were too low, 15 or so rarely observed V segments, including chromosome 9 orphons, were excluded from the earlier analysis of some 540 of the donors. According to a later analysis, TCR association rates differed among HLA loci, with DRB1 alleles showing the most associated TCRs and HLA-C alleles showing the fewest. According to the authors, the approach could potentially be generalized to other disease states and immunological phenotypes. In the study, roughly 160 TCR beta chains were listed as associated with cytomegalovirus. Immune exposure information for the cohort was limited to CMV serostatus. Assigning TCR associations to individual alleles was difficult when HLA alleles, especially DR and DQ, strongly co-occurred. A later analysis associated approximately 17,000 TCR beta sequences with specific HLA alleles at a false discovery rate of 0.05. Some IMGT-functional V segments, including TRBV6-2 and TRBV6-3, could not be told apart with the 87-base-pair reads, so those segments were excluded. A later analysis reported that several top co-occurrence clusters appeared linked to parvovirus B19, influenza, CMV and Epstein-Barr virus. Because HLA typing was missing for some donors at each locus, association tests included only the typed subset. In an earlier analysis of roughly 560 of the donors, most TCR beta V segments were observed in productive rearrangements about 87% or about 30% of the time, broadly matching IMGT annotations. In a later analysis, most CMV-associated TCR beta chains were found to appear HLA-restricted, with HLA associations seemingly driven largely by CMV exposure.

Sequenced input: PBMCs. The clonotype was recovered from a man younger than 45 in good health and CMV-seronegative. Recombination linked TRBV11-2 to TRBJ1-5, with the D gene call left open. The nucleotides read TGTGCCAGCAGTGTCGGTCGAGGTGGCAATCAGCCCCAGCATTTT. The translation is CASSVGRGGNQPQHF.